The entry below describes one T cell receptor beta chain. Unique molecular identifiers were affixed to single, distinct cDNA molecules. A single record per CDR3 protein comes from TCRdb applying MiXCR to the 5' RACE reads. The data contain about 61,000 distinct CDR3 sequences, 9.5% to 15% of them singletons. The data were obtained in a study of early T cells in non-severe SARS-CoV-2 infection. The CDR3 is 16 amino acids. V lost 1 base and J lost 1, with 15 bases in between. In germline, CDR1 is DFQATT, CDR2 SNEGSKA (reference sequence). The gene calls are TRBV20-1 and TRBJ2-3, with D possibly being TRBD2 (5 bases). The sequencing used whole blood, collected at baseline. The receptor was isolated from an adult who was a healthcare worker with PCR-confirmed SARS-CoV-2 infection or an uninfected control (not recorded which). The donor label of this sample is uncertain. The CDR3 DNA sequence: TGCAGTGCTAGAGCACCCTTCGCGGGCGGCACAGATACGCAGTATTTT. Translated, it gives CSARAPFAGGTDTQYF.